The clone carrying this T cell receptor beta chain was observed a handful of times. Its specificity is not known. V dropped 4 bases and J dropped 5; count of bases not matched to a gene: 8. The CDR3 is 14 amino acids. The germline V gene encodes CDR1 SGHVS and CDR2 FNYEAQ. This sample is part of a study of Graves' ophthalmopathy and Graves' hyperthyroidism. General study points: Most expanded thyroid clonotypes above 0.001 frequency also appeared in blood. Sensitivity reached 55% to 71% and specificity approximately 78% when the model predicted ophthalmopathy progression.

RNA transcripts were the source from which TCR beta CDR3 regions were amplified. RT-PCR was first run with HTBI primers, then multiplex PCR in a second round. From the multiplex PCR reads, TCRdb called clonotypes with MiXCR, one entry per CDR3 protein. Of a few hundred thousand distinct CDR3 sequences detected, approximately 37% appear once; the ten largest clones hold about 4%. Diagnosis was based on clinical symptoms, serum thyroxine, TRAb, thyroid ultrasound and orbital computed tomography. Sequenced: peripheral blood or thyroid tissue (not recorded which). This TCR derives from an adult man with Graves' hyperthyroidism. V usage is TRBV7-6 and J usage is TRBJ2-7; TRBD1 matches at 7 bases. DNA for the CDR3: TGTGCCAGCAGCTCTCGGAGACAGGGCCACGAGCAGTACTTC. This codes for CASSSRRQGHEQYF.